The source of this TCR beta chain is a study of shared clonotypes between healthy human individuals. Overall study: Per donor, three plates held CD4 naive cells, three held CD4 memory, two held CD8 naive and one held CD8 memory. Study-wide findings and caveats: A few donors held approximately 5% of naive CD4 clonotypes in common.

At deep level, the assay was performed. Profiling relied on immunoSEQ multiplex PCR, and the TCRdb table lists in-frame clones only, not all of them. This table has about 2.2 million clones, around 95% appearing once. Note on this clone: Its antigen is currently unknown.

CDR1 and CDR2 (germline): MGHRA, YSYEKL. Germline trimming cut 4 bases from V and 7 bases from J; bases unmatched to any gene: 14. The CDR3 has 17 amino acids. Terminally differentiated effector memory CD45RA+ cells were left out of the naive CD8 fraction, which was CD45RO-negative and positively selected for CCR7. All donors qualified as healthy HIV-negative adults and had experienced no recent acute infections or vaccinations. The J gene is TRBJ2-1, the V gene TRBV4-1; TRBD2 matches 9 bases. This sequence was found in a man aged 18 to 29 in good health. Some clones in this sample may be carry-over from other donors' samples. Specimen: naive CD8+ T cells from PBMCs. CDR3 in amino acids: CASSPSTGTSLQNEQFF. The CDR3 DNA sequence: TGCGCCAGCAGCCCCTCGACCGGGACTAGCTTACAAAATGAGCAGTTCTTC.